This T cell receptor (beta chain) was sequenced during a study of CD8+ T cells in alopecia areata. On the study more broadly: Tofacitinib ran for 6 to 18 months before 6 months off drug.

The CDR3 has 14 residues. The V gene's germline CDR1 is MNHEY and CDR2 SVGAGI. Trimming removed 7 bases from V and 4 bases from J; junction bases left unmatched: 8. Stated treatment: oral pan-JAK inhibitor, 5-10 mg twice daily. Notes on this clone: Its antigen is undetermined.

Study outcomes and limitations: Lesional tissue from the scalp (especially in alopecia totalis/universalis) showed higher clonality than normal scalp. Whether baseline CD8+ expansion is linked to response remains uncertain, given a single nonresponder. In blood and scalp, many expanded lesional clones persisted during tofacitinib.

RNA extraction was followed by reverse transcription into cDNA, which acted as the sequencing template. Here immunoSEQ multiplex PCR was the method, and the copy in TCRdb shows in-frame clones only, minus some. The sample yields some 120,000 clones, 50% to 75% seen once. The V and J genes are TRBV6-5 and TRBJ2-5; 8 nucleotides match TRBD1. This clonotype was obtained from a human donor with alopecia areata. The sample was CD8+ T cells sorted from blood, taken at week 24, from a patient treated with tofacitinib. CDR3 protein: CASMLTGEGETQYF. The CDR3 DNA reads TGTGCCAGCATGCTGACAGGGGAAGGAGAGACCCAGTACTTC.